A selection of T cell receptor beta chains follows, all from one sample in a study of T cell responses to AZD1222 COVID-19 vaccine. Clones were sequenced by immunoSEQ multiplex PCR, and TCRdb holds only the in-frame ones, with some missing. The data contain roughly 97,000 clones, roughly 93% of them seen just once; the ten biggest clones take up about 5%. This material consisted of peripheral blood, taken on day 0 of AZD1222 vaccination. The receptors derive from an adult in good health. The CDR3 runs from the conserved cysteine through the conserved F or W. Fields, in order: clone size, V gene, D gene, J gene, CDR3 DNA, CDR3 protein. D genes are given only for firm matches. Expanded clones get a size class; other rows say once, few or many, or leave the size out.

-,TRBV6-5,-,TRBJ2-7,TGTGCCAGCAGTTACGGCCGGGGATCCTACGAGCAGTACTTC,CASSYGRGSYEQYF
-,TRBV28,TRBD2,TRBJ2-7,TGTGCCACCGGGACTAGCGGGAGCTGGTACGAGCAGTACTTC,CATGTSGSWYEQYF
-,TRBV5-1,TRBD1,TRBJ2-7,TGCGCCAGCAGCCTATATGGGACAGGATCCCTCTACGAGCAGTACTTC,CASSLYGTGSLYEQYF
-,TRBV7-9,TRBD1,TRBJ2-7,TGTGCCAGCAGCTTACCCGGACAGGGGGGCAAGCAGTACTTC,CASSLPGQGGKQYF
-,TRBV19,-,TRBJ1-2,TGTGCCAGTAGCCCAATTGGCTATGGCTACACCTTC,CASSPIGYGYTF
-,TRBV6-5,-,TRBJ2-7,TGTGCCAGCAGGGGTGGAGGGGCTACCTACGAGCAGTACTTC,CASRGGGATYEQYF
-,TRBV5-1,TRBD1,TRBJ2-1,TGCGCCAGCAGCAAGGGACAGAGGTCCTACAATGAGCAGTTCTTC,CASSKGQRSYNEQFF
-,TRBV4-1,-,TRBJ1-2,TGCGCCAGCAGCCAAGATCTCGCCCTCACCTATGGCTACACCTTC,CASSQDLALTYGYTF
-,TRBV7-2,-,TRBJ2-3,TGTGCCAGCAGCTTAGAGCTCGCTACAAGCACAGATACGCAGTATTTT,CASSLELATSTDTQYF
-,TRBV19,-,TRBJ2-1,TGTGCCAGTAAATTCCCCGTAACCAATGAGCAGTTCTTC,CASKFPVTNEQFF
once,TRBV24-1,TRBD1,TRBJ2-5,TGTGCCACCTGCCCGGGACAGGGGACGGAGACCCAGTACTTC,CATCPGQGTETQYF
-,TRBV6-5,-,TRBJ1-2,TGTGCCAGCAGTAGGTCGTCATCTAACTATGGCTACACCTTC,CASSRSSSNYGYTF
-,TRBV6-5,TRBD1,TRBJ2-7,TGTGCCAGCTGTAGAGGGGGCGACTACGAGCAGTACTTC,CASCRGGDYEQYF
-,TRBV6-5,TRBD2,TRBJ2-1,TGTGCCAGTATGATGACTAGCGGCCACAATGAGCAGTTCTTC,CASMMTSGHNEQFF
-,TRBV19,-,TRBJ2-5,TGTGCCAGTACCGATGGGGGGTCCCAAGAGACCCAGTACTTC,CASTDGGSQETQYF
-,TRBV30,-,TRBJ1-2,TGTGCCTGGAGCACCGGATTGGGGGGCTACACCTTC,CAWSTGLGGYTF
-,TRBV19,-,TRBJ1-4,TGTGCCAGTAGTATCGGACTCAGGCTAACTAATGAAAAACTGTTTTTT,CASSIGLRLTNEKLFF
-,TRBV6-1,-,TRBJ2-7,TGTGCCAGCAGTGAATACGGCACAGGAGGCTACGAGCAGTACTTC,CASSEYGTGGYEQYF
-,TRBV7-8,-,TRBJ1-5,TGTGCCAGCAGCTTAGGACAGAGCAATCAGCCCCAGCATTTT,CASSLGQSNQPQHF
-,TRBV5-1,TRBD1,TRBJ1-4,TGCGCCAGCAGCCGGTCCGGGACAGGGGTTGAAAAACTGTTTTTT,CASSRSGTGVEKLFF
once,TRBV27,-,TRBJ1-6,TGTGCCAGCAGTTTAGGAGGGATAAATAATTCACCCCTCCACTTT,CASSLGGINNSPLHF
-,TRBV11-2,-,TRBJ2-2,TGTGCCAGCAGCTTAATTATTAGCGCGGGTGGGGAGCTGTTTTTT,CASSLIISAGGELFF
-,TRBV19,-,TRBJ1-6,TGTGCCAGTAAAGGCACGGGACGTTCACCCCTCCACTTT,CASKGTGRSPLHF
-,TRBV20-1,-,TRBJ2-7,TGCAGTGCTAGCGTGGGGGACGAGCAGTACTTC,CSASVGDEQYF
-,TRBV29-1,-,TRBJ1-1,TGCAGCGGCTGTGGGACGTTGTGCACTGAAGCTTTCTTT,CSGCGTLCTEAFF
-,TRBV18,-,TRBJ2-2,TGTGCCAGCTCACCTGGTACGTCAGGGCCCGGGGAGCTGTTTTTT,CASSPGTSGPGELFF
-,TRBV18,-,TRBJ1-5,TGTGCCAGCTCACCAGCAGGGGCTAGCAATCAGCCCCAGCATTTT,CASSPAGASNQPQHF
-,TRBV19,TRBD2,TRBJ2-2,TGTGCCAGTATGTCTTTGGCGGGAGTTCCTTCTGGGGAGCTGTTTTTT,CASMSLAGVPSGELFF
-,TRBV28,TRBD2,TRBJ2-7,TGTGCCAGCAAGCTAGCGGGTAGGGAGCAGTACTTC,CASKLAGREQYF
-,TRBV19,TRBD1,TRBJ1-3,TGTGCCAGCACACCGCCGGGACAGACCTCTGGAAACACCATATATTTT,CASTPPGQTSGNTIYF
-,TRBV19,-,TRBJ1-5,TGTGCCAGTAGTAGCGACGAGGGGAATCAGCCCCAGCATTTT,CASSSDEGNQPQHF
once,TRBV7-8,TRBD1,TRBJ1-4,TGTGCCAGCAGCCCTGGGACAGGCCGAGGGACTAATGAAAAACTGTTTTTT,CASSPGTGRGTNEKLFF
-,TRBV5-5,-,TRBJ1-6,TGTGCCAGCAGCATGGGGGCAGGGTTCTCACCCCTCCACTTT,CASSMGAGFSPLHF
-,TRBV25-1,-,TRBJ2-7,TGTGCCAGCACGAGCCCCACAGAATCCTACGAGCAGTACTTC,CASTSPTESYEQYF
-,TRBV6-5,TRBD2,TRBJ2-5,TGTGCCAGCAGCCATGAACGAGGGAGGGGCCAGTACTTC,CASSHERGRGQYF
-,TRBV9,-,TRBJ2-3,TGTGCCAGCAGCCAGGCGGGGGCCCGGGAGTTTACGCAGTATTTT,CASSQAGAREFTQYF
-,TRBV2,TRBD1,TRBJ1-5,TGTGCCAGCAGCGACAGGGAGTCAAATCAGCCCCAGCATTTT,CASSDRESNQPQHF
-,TRBV5-4,TRBD1,TRBJ1-1,TGTGCCAGCAGCCTAGACAGGGTCACTGAAGCTTTCTTT,CASSLDRVTEAFF
-,TRBV6-1,-,TRBJ1-1,TGTGCCAGCAGTGAGACGGTCGACTTGGGGGACACTGAAGCTTTCTTT,CASSETVDLGDTEAFF
-,TRBV12-5,-,TRBJ2-3,TGTGCTAGTGGTTTGGTATTTAGCGGTACAGATACGCAGTATTTT,CASGLVFSGTDTQYF
-,TRBV7-9,-,TRBJ1-5,TGTGCCAGCAGCTCCTCAGGAGGGAGTCAGCCCCAGCATTTT,CASSSSGGSQPQHF
-,TRBV19,TRBD1,TRBJ1-4,TGTGCCAGTAGTGACAGGGAGGAAGAAAAACTGTTTTTT,CASSDREEEKLFF